Sequencing of this TCR beta chain was carried out in a study of OX40 agonist ivuxolimab in advanced cancers. About the study: Averaging roughly 60 years in age, with a range of 23 to 79, the cohort was approximately 83% male. Study conclusions and caveats: The average count of expanded clones was higher among CD8+ T cells than among CD4+. Normalized T-cell clonal expansion was also low in a subset of nonresponders.

This CDR3 has 17 amino acids. Germline values: CDR1 LGHNA, CDR2 YNFKEQ. With 1 base removed from V and 0 bases from J, the gap between germline ends came to 13 bases. TCRdb's table, derived via immunoSEQ multiplex PCR, lists solely in-frame clones and lacks some. The sample contains 65,000 to 80,000 clones, about 86% of which appear only once. Turning to this clone: The antigen is not known.

This TCR came from an adult with an advanced solid tumor such as melanoma, head and neck, liver or kidney cancer. The sample in question was CD4+ or CD8+ T cells sorted from blood, obtained in a trial of the OX40 agonist ivuxolimab. J is TRBJ1-3 and V is TRBV4-2; a weak D match, TRBD1 (5 bases). The CDR3 DNA reads as TGTGCCAGCAGCCAAGCCCGGGGGACCGTCTCTGGAAACACCATATATTTT. Protein product: CASSQARGTVSGNTIYF.